The entry that follows covers one T cell receptor beta chain sequence. The antigen this receptor binds is unknown. Base qualities are not recorded, but no much larger clone differs from it by a single base. One collaborating source in Seattle enrolled patients during active infection and followed them longitudinally through the course of disease. Each collaborating institution followed its own protocols to collect whole blood in K2EDTA tubes. For TCRbeta analysis, collaborators shipped samples in one of three forms: frozen whole blood, isolated PBMCs, or DNA extracted from either of those sample types. This sample was taken from a study of blood T cell repertoires in COVID-19 (dated by TCRdb to 2019 to 2021). For the study in its entirety: Samples covering the acute and convalescent phases of COVID-19 were provided by collaborators in the United States, Italy and Spain. Where HLA class I and class II types were available, the types were taken from metadata supplied by the sample provider, not from assay-based typing. The dataset comprised deeply sampled blood TCRbeta repertoires from subjects exposed to, actively infected with, or recovered from COVID-19. Samples came from the ongoing ImmuneRACE study (first 160 participants) plus 1,254 subjects from 6 global collaborators. The repertoires were made available in a free public database intended to serve as a resource for research on the immune response to SARS-CoV-2. The prospective study material was composed of cDNA or gDNA derived from T cells, B-cell-depleted T cells, or PBMCs. Sample metadata almost always included a de-identified subject ID, COVID-19 status, age in years and sex.

In the germline V gene, CDR1 corresponds to SQVTM and CDR2 to ANQGSEA. The V end gives up 7 bases and the J end 5 bases, leaving 10 bases in the junction not matched to a gene. The CDR3 holds 14 amino acids from the cysteine to the phenylalanine. Only the CDR3 portion is preserved as DNA: 42 bases, with reading frame beginning at the first base. Study-level results and caveats: The amount of clinical and demographic metadata varied by source and participant and was provided uncurated.

TCRbeta CDR3 regions were amplified from genomic DNA by means of the immunoSEQ Assay, a bias-controlled multiplex PCR. Under the source paper's analysis protocol: The number of nucleated cells in each sample was estimated from the amplification of reference gene primers within the assay. To quantify the absolute abundance of each unique TCRbeta CDR3 rearrangement, sequence reads were collapsed and filtered. For each sample, productive Simpson clonality was calculated as the square root of Simpson's diversity index across productive rearrangements. The source is immuneACCESS, and TCRdb retained only in-frame sequences with V and J called. Part of the clones is not carried over; for the studies checked, unresolved V genes explain less than half of this, and the remainder is unexplained. The V and J calls and clone size are taken from that table; D and trimming were inferred from the DNA. The sample profile shows 150,000 to 180,000 clones; approximately 80% of them were found once. The top ten clones comprise roughly 12% of the sample.

Sequencing was performed on peripheral blood. This chain is built from TRBV29-1 and TRBJ2-4; 8 junctional bases match TRBD2. The clonotype originates from a woman aged 60-70 years with COVID-19, enrolled during active disease. The sequence in DNA is TGCAGCGCCAGAAACGGGAGGGTAGAAAACATTCAGTACTTC. This sequence encodes CSARNGRVENIQYF. Full variable domain (CDR3 extended with the reference TRBV29-1 and TRBJ2-4 proteins): SAVISQKPSRDICQRGTSLTIQCQVDSQVTMMFWYRQQPGQSLTLIATANQGSEATYESGFVIDKFPISRPNLTFSTLTVSNMSPEDSSIYLCSARNGRVENIQYFGAGTRLSVL.